This T cell receptor (beta chain) was profiled in a study of human T cells and chemical hapten exposure. Study-wide points: No shift was seen in TCRs above 1 in 1000 frequency with DPC sensitization. Relative to control repertoires, expanded TCRs gave rise to significantly more large CDR3 similarity clusters.

Time point of the sample: patch test 2, 6 weeks after DPC sensitization. Treatment here: therapeutic diphenylcyclopropenone sensitization with weekly scalp DPC. TCRdb itself ran the RACE reads through MiXCR, one entry per CDR3 protein. The sample yields about 54,000 distinct CDR3 sequences, around 10% seen once. This clonotype showed up many times. Its specificity is unknown. The CDR3 is 12 amino acids. Looked up from germline, CDR1 is SGHDN and CDR2 is FVKESK. The V and J ends lost 4 bases and 7 bases respectively, with 10 bases between them. The V call is TRBV14, the J call TRBJ1-2; a possible D gene is TRBD1 (5 bases). The sequence derives from a woman aged 45-60 years with alopecia areata. Some clones in this sample may be carry-over from other donors' samples. The sequencing here drew on whole blood, taken in connection with sensitization to the hapten diphenylcyclopropenone (DPC). CDR3 loop: CASSLGGSGYTF. CDR3 DNA: TGTGCCAGCAGCCTCGGGGGATCTGGCTACACCTTC.